What follows are 15 T cell receptor beta chains derived from one specimen sequenced in a study of blood T cell repertoires in COVID-19. TCRdb's table, derived via immunoSEQ multiplex PCR, lists solely in-frame clones and lacks some. The sample lists 200,000 to 250,000 clones; 75% to 85% were seen once. Material: peripheral blood. The receptor set was obtained from a human donor in a cohort sampled during active COVID-19.

This sequence joins TRBV6-5 and TRBJ1-2; D possibly corresponds to TRBD1 (6 bases). Germline V gene lookup returns CDR1 MNHEY and CDR2 SVGAGI. V was shortened by 0 bases and J by 8 bases, with 16 bases between the two germline ends. This CDR3 spans 15 amino acids. CDR3 DNA: TGTGCCAGCAGTTACTCAGGGGGAACATTTAGGGGCTACACCTTC. It encodes CASSYSGGTFRGYTF.

CDR3 DNA: TGTGCCACCCAGACAGGGTGGTCCTACAATGAGCAGTTCTTC. Encoded protein: CATQTGWSYNEQFF. The chain couples TRBV6-5 to TRBJ2-1, with 7 bases aligning to TRBD1. Germline lookup yields CDR1 MNHEY and CDR2 SVGAGI. V shed 10 bases, J shed 1 base, and the junction held 7 bases outside the gene matches. The CDR3 loop spans 14 amino acids.

This chain uses TRBV24-1 with TRBJ2-1, with 8 bases that match TRBD2. Germline CDR1 is KGHDR and CDR2 is SFDVKD. After removal of 1 base from V and 8 bases from J, the junction contained 9 bases not matched to a gene. The CDR3 runs 16 residues. The CDR3 loop reads CATSDLSREGTDEQFF. DNA of the CDR3: TGTGCCACCAGTGATTTAAGCCGGGAGGGGACGGATGAGCAGTTCTTC.

This clone occurred many times. The chain uses TRBV3-1 (or the pseudogene TRBV3-2) and TRBJ2-7; tentatively, D is TRBD2 (5 bases). From germline, CDR1 is LGHDT and CDR2 YNNKEL (reference sequence). This CDR3 is built from 15 residues. Between the trimmed V and J ends, which lost 0 bases and 7 bases, there was a span of 16 bases. As DNA, the CDR3 is TGTGCCAGCAGCCAAGATGTGGCACGGGCGGGTGAGCAGTACTTC. It translates to CASSQDVARAGEQYF.

This chain joins TRBV25-1 and TRBJ2-5; 9 bases line up with TRBD1. CDR3 length equals 14 residues. The trim removed 4 bases at V and 5 bases at J, leaving 5 bases unmatched. Per germline, CDR1 MGHDK and CDR2 SYGVNS. DNA of the CDR3: TGTGCCAGCAGTGCCGGGACAGGGTGGGAGACCCAGTACTTC. Protein sequence: CASSAGTGWETQYF.

In DNA, the CDR3 is TGTGCCAGTAGACCGAGGGGACAAGATTACTCATCAAACACTGAAGCTTTCTTT. Its protein is CASRPRGQDYSSNTEAFF. V gene TRBV19 combines with J gene TRBJ1-1, with D perhaps matching TRBD1 (6 bases). V was shortened by 6 bases and J by 2 bases, with 25 bases between the two germline ends. The CDR3 sequence is 18 residues long. Germline loops: CDR1 LNHDA, CDR2 SQIVND (reference sequence).

This clone was counted a single time. As DNA, the CDR3 is TGTGCCAGCACCGGCGCGAAAGTGACACTCCAAGAGACCCAGTACTTC. It is translated as CASTGAKVTLQETQYF. The chain recombines TRBV2 with TRBJ2-5; no definite D call. V lost 7 bases, J lost 1 base, and 19 bases lay in between. CDR1 SNHLY and CDR2 FYNNEI come from the germline V gene. The length of the CDR3 is 16 residues.

V and J are TRBV5-4 and TRBJ2-4, with TRBD1 as a possible D gene (5 bases). The germline CDR1 and CDR2 sequences are SGHNT and YYREEE (reference sequence). V was shortened by 4 bases and J by 0 bases, with 14 bases between the two germline ends. CDR3 size: 16 residues. CDR3 protein: CASSPVQGLAKNIQYF. In DNA form, the CDR3 reads TGTGCCAGCAGCCCCGTTCAGGGTCTAGCCAAAAACATTCAGTACTTC. Using reference TRBV5-4 and TRBJ2-4 for the parts outside the CDR3, the full variable domain is ETGVTQSPTHLIKTRGQQVTLRCSSQSGHNTVSWYQQALGQGPQFIFQYYREEENGRGNFPPRFSGLQFPNYSSELNVNALELDDSALYLCASSPVQGLAKNIQYFGAGTRLSVL.

This chain uses TRBV7-9 with TRBJ1-3; D possibly corresponds to TRBD1 (5 bases). Looked up from germline, CDR1 is SEHNR and CDR2 is FQNEAQ (reference sequence). Deletions cut 3 bases from V and 0 bases from J, with 9 bases between. This CDR3 has 15 residues. The CDR3 DNA reads as TGTGCCAGCAGCTTTCGACAGATCTCTGGAAACACCATATATTTT. It specifies CASSFRQISGNTIYF.

V and J are TRBV28 and TRBJ1-2, with D unresolved. CDR3 length: 14 residues. Germline CDR1 MDHEN, CDR2 SYDVKM. The V gene lost 6 bases and the J gene lost 8 bases, with 19 bases spanning the gap. The DNA for the CDR3 is TGTGCCAGCAGGCTATCGGGCCGCGCGGGAGGCTACACCTTC. Its protein is CASRLSGRAGGYTF.

The chain links TRBV7-9 to TRBJ2-3, with D possibly matching TRBD1 (6 bases). Looked up from germline, CDR1 is SEHNR and CDR2 is FQNEAQ (reference sequence). The CDR3 is 15 residues long. The V gene lost 5 bases and the J gene lost 2 bases, with 14 bases spanning the gap. The CDR3 loop is CASSQGRPSTDTQYF. As DNA, the CDR3 is TGTGCCAGCAGCCAGGGGAGACCCTCCACAGATACGCAGTATTTT.

Concerning this clone: One end of the junction does not line up with germline, which may come from a read error. This chain uses TRBV2 with TRBJ1-5, with D possibly matching TRBD1 (5 bases). The CDR3 extends over 16 amino acids. The germline CDR1 and CDR2 sequences are SNHLY and FYNNEI. The CDR3 coding sequence is TGTACCAGCAGCGGCAGGGAATCAGGGAACTATCAGCCCCAGCATTTT. This codes for CTSSGRESGNYQPQHF.

The V call is TRBV5-6, the J call TRBJ1-5; no clear D gene. There are 16 residues in the CDR3. In germline, CDR1 is SGHDT, CDR2 YYEEEE. V shed 0 bases and J shed 0 bases, with 10 bases lying between them. The CDR3 coding sequence is TGTGCCAGCAGCTTGGTCGGAGATTATAGCAATCAGCCCCAGCATTTT. Translated: CASSLVGDYSNQPQHF.

CDR3 sequence reads: CASHLGGQSQFF. The CDR3 DNA sequence: TGTGCCAGTCACCTGGGGGGGCAGTCGCAGTTCTTC. V is TRBV12-3 or TRBV12-4 and J is TRBJ2-1; maybe TRBD2 (7 bases). There are 12 residues in the CDR3. Trimming pared 9 bases from V and 12 bases from J, leaving 18 bases between.

CDR3 in amino acids: CASSKDREADTQYF. In DNA form, the CDR3 reads TGTGCCAGCTCCAAGGACAGGGAGGCAGATACGCAGTATTTT. The V and J genes are TRBV11-1 and TRBJ2-3, with 8 bases matching TRBD1. Trimming removed 8 bases from V and 4 bases from J; junction bases left unmatched: 8. CDR1 is SGHAT and CDR2 is FQDESV in the germline V gene (reference sequence). CDR3 length: 14 amino acids. Looking up the rest from reference TRBV11-1 and TRBJ2-3 gives the full variable domain: EAEVAQSPRYKITEKSQAVAFWCDPISGHATLYWYRQILGQGPELLVQFQDESVVDDSQLPKDRFSAERLKGVDSTLKIQPAELGDSAMYLCASSKDREADTQYFGPGTRLTVL.